This paragraph covers one T cell receptor (beta chain) sequence. Its antigen is not known. The record originates from a study of shared clonotypes between healthy human individuals. Study-wide points: Estimated richness was generally greater in naive than memory subsets.

Sequencing used immunoSEQ multiplex PCR; TCRdb keeps in-frame clones, though not all of them. The sample lists about 2.1 million clones, over 85% occurring once. CD8 cells classed as naive were CD45RO-negative and positively selected for CCR7, excluding terminally differentiated effector memory CD45RA+ cells. V was pared by 6 bases and J by 0 bases, with 10 bases between. Germline CDR1 is SGHKS and CDR2 is YYEKEE (reference sequence). The CDR3 has 14 residues. Sequenced material: naive CD8+ T cells from PBMCs. The chain uses TRBV5-5 and TRBJ2-4, with D possibly being TRBD1 (5 bases). This receptor was obtained from a man younger than 30 in good health. Some clones in this sample may be carry-over from other donors' samples. CDR3 DNA sequence: TGTGCCAGCAATCCAGGGCTAGCCAAAAACATTCAGTACTTC. It specifies CASNPGLAKNIQYF.